The 8 T cell receptor beta chains given below trace back to one sample, sequenced in a study of OX40 agonist ivuxolimab in advanced cancers. The repertoire was sequenced with immunoSEQ multiplex PCR; TCRdb's copy has only in-frame clones and lacks some. The sample records roughly 56,000 clones, approximately 89% being singletons. Sequenced material: CD4+ or CD8+ T cells sorted from blood, taken in a trial of the OX40 agonist ivuxolimab. The source of these receptors is an adult with an advanced solid tumor such as melanoma, head and neck, liver or kidney cancer.

This chain uses TRBV19 with TRBJ1-1; the D is unclear. This CDR3 has 13 amino acids. V was trimmed by 1 base and J by 2 bases, leaving 5 bases between them. Germline values: CDR1 LNHDA, CDR2 SQIVND (reference sequence). Here the CDR3 DNA reads TGTGCCAGTAGTATAGGGGTCAACACTGAAGCTTTCTTT. This translates into CASSIGVNTEAFF.

The chain recombines TRBV27 with TRBJ2-7; possible D gene TRBD1, 5 bases. Germline assignment: CDR1 MNHEY and CDR2 SMNVEV (reference sequence). The CDR3 is 13 residues long. Trimming stripped 2 bases from V and 6 bases from J, with 11 bases between. As DNA, the CDR3 is TGTGCCAGCAGTTTACAGGGAATCTCCGAGCAGTACTTC. It encodes CASSLQGISEQYF.

The chain couples TRBV7-9 to TRBJ1-1; 7 bases agree with TRBD1. The CDR3 length is 14 residues. J gave up 5 bases and V 5 bases, and 8 bases lay outside the gene matches. CDR1 and CDR2 from the germline V gene are SEHNR and FQNEAQ (reference sequence). The CDR3 DNA follows: TGTGCCAGCAGCACGAGTACAGGGGTTACTGAAGCTTTCTTT. The encoded protein is CASSTSTGVTEAFF.

This rearrangement joins TRBV27 to TRBJ2-7; 7 bases agree with TRBD1. Germline lookup yields CDR1 MNHEY and CDR2 SMNVEV (reference sequence). J was trimmed by 5 bases and V by 8 bases; bases with no gene match: 9. The CDR3 has 13 residues. As DNA, the CDR3 is TGTGCCAGCGCCCCGACAGGGAACCACGAGCAGTACTTC. Translated: CASAPTGNHEQYF.

The V gene is TRBV12-5, the J gene TRBJ2-7; D is uncertain. The V end lost 2 bases, the J end lost 3 bases, and 26 bases lay between the germline ends. The CDR3 is 19 residues long. Germline assignment: CDR1 LGHNT and CDR2 FRNRAP. The CDR3 bases are TGTGCTAGTGGTTTGCCCTTTCGCCGTTTGAGCAGCCCCTTCTACGAGCAGTACTTC. This gives the protein CASGLPFRRLSSPFYEQYF.

The chain recombines TRBV4-1 with TRBJ1-6; D unclear. Per the germline V gene, CDR1 is MGHRA and CDR2 is YSYEKL. The CDR3 has 14 residues. V was pared by 2 bases and J by 4 bases, with 6 bases between. The CDR3 DNA reads TGCGCCAGCAGCCAAAGTCAGTATAATTCACCCCTCCACTTT. This sequence encodes CASSQSQYNSPLHF.

The chain is built from TRBV11-3 and TRBJ2-2; 9 bases are a match to TRBD2. V gave up 5 bases and J gave up 4 bases; unmatched junction bases: 14. Germline CDR1 is SGHNT and CDR2 is YENEEA. CDR3 length: 18 residues. CDR3 nucleotides: TGTGCCAGCAGCCTAGTGGTTGTAGCGGGAGTTAGCACCGGGGAGCTGTTTTTT. Encoded protein: CASSLVVVAGVSTGELFF. The whole variable domain, remainder taken from reference TRBV11-3 and TRBJ2-2, is EAGVVQSPRYKIIEKKQPVAFWCNPISGHNTLYWYLQNLGQGPELLIRYENEEAVDDSQLPKDRFSAERLKGVDSTLKIQPAELGDSAVYLCASSLVVVAGVSTGELFFGEGSRLTVL.

The genes are TRBV6-4 and TRBJ2-3; TRBD2 aligns across 14 bases. CDR1 is MRHNA, CDR2 SNTAGT, per germline. This CDR3 region has 15 residues. Trimming removed 6 bases from V and 5 bases from J; junction bases left unmatched: 4. CDR3 residues: CASSRLAGGGDTQYF. CDR3 nucleotide sequence: TGTGCCAGCAGCCGACTAGCGGGAGGGGGAGATACGCAGTATTTT.